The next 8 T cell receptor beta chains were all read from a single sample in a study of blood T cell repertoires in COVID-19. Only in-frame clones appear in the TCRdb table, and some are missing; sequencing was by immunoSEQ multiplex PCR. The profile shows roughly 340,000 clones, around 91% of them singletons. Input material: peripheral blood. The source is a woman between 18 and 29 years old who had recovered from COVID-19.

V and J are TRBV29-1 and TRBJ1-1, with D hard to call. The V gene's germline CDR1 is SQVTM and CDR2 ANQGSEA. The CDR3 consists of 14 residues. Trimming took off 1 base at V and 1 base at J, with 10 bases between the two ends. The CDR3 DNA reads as TGCAGCGTTGAAGTTCACTCGGGGAACACTGAAGCTTTCTTT. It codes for CSVEVHSGNTEAFF.

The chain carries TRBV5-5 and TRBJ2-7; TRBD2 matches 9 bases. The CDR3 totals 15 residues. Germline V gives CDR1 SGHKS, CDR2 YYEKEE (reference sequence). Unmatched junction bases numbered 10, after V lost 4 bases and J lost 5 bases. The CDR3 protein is CASSPVAGAAHEQYV. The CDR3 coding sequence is TGTGCCAGCAGCCCTGTAGCGGGAGCGGCTCACGAGCAGTACGTC.

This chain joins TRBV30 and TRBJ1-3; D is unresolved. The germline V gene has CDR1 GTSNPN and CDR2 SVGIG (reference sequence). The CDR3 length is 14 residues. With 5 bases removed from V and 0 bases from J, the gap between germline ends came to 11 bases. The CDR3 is CAWGEVHSGNTIYF. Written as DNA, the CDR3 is TGTGCCTGGGGGGAGGTCCACTCTGGAAACACCATATATTTT. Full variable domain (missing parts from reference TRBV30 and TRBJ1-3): SQTIHQWPATLVQPVGSPLSLECTVEGTSNPNLYWYRQAAGRGLQLLFYSVGIGQISSEVPQNLSASRPQDRQFILSSKKLLLSDSGFYLCAWGEVHSGNTIYFGEGSWLTVV.

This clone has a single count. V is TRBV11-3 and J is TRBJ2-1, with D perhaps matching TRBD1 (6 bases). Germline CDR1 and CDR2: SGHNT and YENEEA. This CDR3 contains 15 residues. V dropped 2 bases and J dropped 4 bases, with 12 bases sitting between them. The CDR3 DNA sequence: TGTGCCAGCAGCTTACGTCGGGACAATTACAATGAGCAGTTCTTC. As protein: CASSLRRDNYNEQFF.

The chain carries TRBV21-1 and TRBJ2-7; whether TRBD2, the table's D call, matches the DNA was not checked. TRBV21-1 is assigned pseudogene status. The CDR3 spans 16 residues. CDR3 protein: CASSKRPSSNMYEQYV. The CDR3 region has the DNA TGTGCCAGCAGCAAGCGGCCCTCATCTAACATGTACGAGCAGTACGTC.

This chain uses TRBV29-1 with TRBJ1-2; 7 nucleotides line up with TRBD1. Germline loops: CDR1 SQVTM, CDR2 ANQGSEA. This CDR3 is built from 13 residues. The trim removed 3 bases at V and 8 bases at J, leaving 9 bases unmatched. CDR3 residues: CSVEDRIPLGYTF. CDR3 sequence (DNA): TGCAGCGTTGAGGACAGGATCCCCTTAGGCTACACCTTC.

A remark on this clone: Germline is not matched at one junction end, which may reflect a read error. The CDR3 DNA follows: TGTGCCAGCAGTCAAGCGGGACTAGCAGGCAATGAGCAGTTCTTC. Its translation: CASSQAGLAGNEQFF. The chain links TRBV6-1 to TRBJ2-1; TRBD2 aligns across 9 bases. This CDR3 is built from 15 residues. Per the germline V gene, CDR1 is MNHNS and CDR2 is SASEGT.

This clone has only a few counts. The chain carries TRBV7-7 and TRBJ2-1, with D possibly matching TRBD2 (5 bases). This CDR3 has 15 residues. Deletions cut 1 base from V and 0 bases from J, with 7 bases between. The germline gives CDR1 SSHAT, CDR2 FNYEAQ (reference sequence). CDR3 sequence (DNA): TGTGCCAGCAGCTTAGAACTAGGCTCCTACAATGAGCAGTTCTTC. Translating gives CASSLELGSYNEQFF. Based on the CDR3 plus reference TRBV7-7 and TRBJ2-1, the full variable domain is GAGVSQSPRYKVTKRGQDVTLRCDPISSHATLYWYQQALGQGPEFLTYFNYEAQPDKSGLPSDRFSAERPEGSISTLTIQRTEQRDSAMYRCASSLELGSYNEQFFGPGTRLTVL.